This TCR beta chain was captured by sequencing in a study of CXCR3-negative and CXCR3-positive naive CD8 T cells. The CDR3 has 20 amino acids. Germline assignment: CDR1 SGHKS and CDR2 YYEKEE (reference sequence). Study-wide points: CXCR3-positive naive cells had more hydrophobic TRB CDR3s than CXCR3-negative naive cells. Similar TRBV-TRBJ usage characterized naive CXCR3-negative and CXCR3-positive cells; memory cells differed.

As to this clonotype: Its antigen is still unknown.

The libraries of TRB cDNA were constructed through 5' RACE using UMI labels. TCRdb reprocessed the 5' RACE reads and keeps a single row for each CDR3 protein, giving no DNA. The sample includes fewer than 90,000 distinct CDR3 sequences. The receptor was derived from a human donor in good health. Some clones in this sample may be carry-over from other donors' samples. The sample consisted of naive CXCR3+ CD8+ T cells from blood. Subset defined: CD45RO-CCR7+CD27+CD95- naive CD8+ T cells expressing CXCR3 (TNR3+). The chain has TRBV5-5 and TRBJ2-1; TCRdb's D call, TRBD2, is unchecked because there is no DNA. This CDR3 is CASSLRVVGGRRGTYNEQFF. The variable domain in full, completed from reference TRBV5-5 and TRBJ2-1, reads DAGVTQSPTHLIKTRGQQVTLRCSPISGHKSVSWYQQVLGQGPQFIFQYYEKEERGRGNFPDRFSARQFPNYSSELNVNALLLGDSALYLCASSLRVVGGRRGTYNEQFFGPGTRLTVL.